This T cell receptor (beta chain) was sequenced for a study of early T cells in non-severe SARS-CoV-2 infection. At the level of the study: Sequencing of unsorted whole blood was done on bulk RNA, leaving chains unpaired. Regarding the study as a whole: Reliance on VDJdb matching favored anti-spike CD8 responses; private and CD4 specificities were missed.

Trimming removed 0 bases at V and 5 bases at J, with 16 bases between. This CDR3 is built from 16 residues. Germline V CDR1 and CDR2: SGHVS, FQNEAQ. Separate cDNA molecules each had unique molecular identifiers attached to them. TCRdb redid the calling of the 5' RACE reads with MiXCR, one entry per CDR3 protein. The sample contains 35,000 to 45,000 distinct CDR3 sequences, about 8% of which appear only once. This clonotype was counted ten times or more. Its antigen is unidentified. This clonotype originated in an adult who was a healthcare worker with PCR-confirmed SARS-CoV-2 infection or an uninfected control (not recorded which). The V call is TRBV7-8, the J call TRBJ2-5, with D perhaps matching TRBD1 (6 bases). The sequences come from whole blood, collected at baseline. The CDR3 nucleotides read TGTGCCAGCAGCTTAGCAGTCGCAGGGGTGGGGGAGACCCAGTACTTC. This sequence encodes CASSLAVAGVGETQYF.